This passage covers 28 T cell receptor delta chains from one sample sequenced in a study of Vδ1+ human thymocytes. Whole-study results and caveats: Thymic TRG and TRD repertoires appeared highly polyclonal, with Gaussian CDR3 length distributions.

Their antigens remain unidentified. The template was reverse-transcribed extracted RNA. Pooled V-gene forward primers with one constant-region reverse primer generated the CDR3 amplicons by multiplex PCR. TCRdb called clones anew from the multiplex PCR reads with CATT. This table holds under 80,000 delta-chain clones, approximately 30% found once. Sequenced sample: Vdelta1+ gamma-delta thymocytes from the thymus. As to subset: FACS-sorted CD3+ TCRalphabeta- TCRVdelta1+ TCRVdelta2- thymocytes. These TCRs come from a boy younger than two who had congenital heart surgery.

The sample holds a few counts of this clone. The rearrangement uses TRDV1 and TRDJ1; 8 bases are a match to TRDD3. From germline, CDR1 is TSWWSYY and CDR2 QGS. The CDR3 consists of 19 residues. With 2 bases clipped from V and 0 bases from J, the junction kept 14 bases outside the gene matches. As DNA, the CDR3 is TGTGCTCTTGGGGAATTTACCCGTACTGGGGGCCCGAACACCGATAAACTCATCTTT. Translated, it gives CALGEFTRTGGPNTDKLIF.

This clone was recorded once. The genes are TRDV1 and TRDJ1; possibly TRDD3 for D (5 bases). The CDR3 runs to 18 residues. The germline gives CDR1 TSWWSYY, CDR2 QGS. Trimming pared 0 bases from V and 3 bases from J, leaving 20 bases between. CDR3 amino acids: CALGELAYGIYIADKLIF. The CDR3 coding sequence is TGTGCTCTTGGGGAACTAGCTTACGGGATCTATATCGCCGATAAACTCATCTTT.

The rearrangement joins TRDV1 to TRDJ1; maybe TRDD3 (6 bases). Trimming left V 5 bases short and J 1 base short, with 17 bases between. Germline V gene data show CDR1 as TSWWSYY and CDR2 as QGS. The CDR3 totals 16 residues. CDR3 bases: TGTGCTCTTGGGACACCCCCCTGGGGCCCCACCGATAAACTCATCTTT. This sequence encodes CALGTPPWGPTDKLIF.

This clone was seen a handful of times. The chain carries TRDV1 and TRDJ1; D call uncertain. Germline CDR1 and CDR2: TSWWSYY and QGS. The CDR3 spans 15 residues. V was shortened by 5 bases and J by 10 bases, with 23 bases between the two germline ends. CDR3 sequence (DNA): TGTGCTCTTGGGATACACAATTCCGGAGAGTCGTTACTCATCTTT. Amino acid sequence: CALGIHNSGESLLIF.

This clone has a single count. In the same sample, other DNA sequences code for this CDR3. This chain connects TRDV1 to TRDJ1, with TRDD3 matching 7 bases. Germline CDR1 reads TSWWSYY; CDR2 reads QGS. The CDR3 is 20 amino acids. Trimming removed 1 base from V and 0 bases from J; junction bases left unmatched: 17. In DNA form, the CDR3 reads TGTGCTCTTGGGGAACCCCTAGTCCCCACGTGGGGGAAGTACACCGATAAACTCATCTTT. It translates to CALGEPLVPTWGKYTDKLIF.

This clone was detected a few times. The same CDR3 arises from other DNA sequences in this sample as well. The chain is built from TRDV2 and TRDJ1, with 8 nucleotides matching TRDD3. The germline gives CDR1 GEAIGNYY, CDR2 EKD. J gave up 0 bases and V 2 bases, and 19 bases lay outside the gene matches. CDR3 length: 20 residues. This CDR3 reads CACDIWRSLLGVKYTDKLIF. The CDR3 region has the DNA TGTGCCTGTGACATCTGGCGCTCCTTACTGGGGGTCAAGTACACCGATAAACTCATCTTT.

The chain carries TRDV1 and TRDJ1; 9 nucleotides line up with TRDD3. Per germline, CDR1 TSWWSYY and CDR2 QGS. The CDR3 totals 17 residues. V shed 1 base and J 8 bases; nucleotides not matched to a gene: 14. CDR3 DNA: TGTGCTCTTGGGGAACGATGCAATGCGGGGATACGCCTCAAACTCATCTTT. Translating gives CALGERCNAGIRLKLIF.

The chain recombines TRDV1 with TRDJ1; 7 nucleotides line up with TRDD3. In germline, CDR1 is TSWWSYY, CDR2 QGS. The trim removed 5 bases at V and 0 bases at J, leaving 24 bases unmatched. The CDR3 is 21 amino acids. The CDR3 DNA follows: TGTGCTCTTGGGCACCGGGGGGTCCGAAGTACTGGGGTTCCTTACACCGATAAACTCATCTTT. Protein product: CALGHRGVRSTGVPYTDKLIF.

This chain uses TRDV2 with TRDJ1, with 9 bases matching TRDD3. Unmatched junction bases numbered 12, after V lost 1 base and J lost 4 bases. CDR1 and CDR2 (germline): GEAIGNYY, EKD. CDR3 length: 17 amino acids. The CDR3 DNA reads as TGTGCCTGTGACACGGCGGGGGGATACAGGAGCCTCGATAAACTCATCTTT. It encodes CACDTAGGYRSLDKLIF.

This clone was detected a few times. This chain links TRDV1 with TRDJ1, with D perhaps TRDD3 (5 bases). The CDR3 extends over 16 amino acids. Germline lookup yields CDR1 TSWWSYY and CDR2 QGS. Trimming removed 3 bases at V and 3 bases at J, with 17 bases between. The CDR3 bases are TGTGCTCTTGGGGATGTGAGGGGGGGCTTCTCCGATAAACTCATCTTT. It yields the protein CALGDVRGGFSDKLIF.

The chain joins TRDV1 to TRDJ1; possible D gene TRDD3, 6 bases. Germline CDR1 reads TSWWSYY; CDR2 reads QGS. CDR3 size: 21 residues. Trimming took 0 bases from V and 1 from J, leaving 27 bases between them. DNA of the CDR3: TGTGCTCTTGGGGAACTAGCACGAGCAATTCCCCGGGGCTGGGGCACCGATAAACTCATCTTT. As protein: CALGELARAIPRGWGTDKLIF.

The chain recombines TRDV1 with TRDJ1, with D unresolved. Trimming removed 8 bases at V and 0 bases at J, with 19 bases between. This CDR3 has 16 residues. The germline V gene encodes CDR1 TSWWSYY and CDR2 QGS. The CDR3 bases are TGTGCTCTTTCACATGGATGGACGGCGTACACCGATAAACTCATCTTT. Protein: CALSHGWTAYTDKLIF.

The chain joins TRDV2 to TRDJ1; TRDD3 agrees at 8 bases. V shed 3 bases, J shed 13 bases, and the junction held 27 bases outside the gene matches. The CDR3 is 18 residues long. Per germline, CDR1 GEAIGNYY and CDR2 EKD. The CDR3 bases are TGTGCCTGTGACCATACACGTCTCCCTTTCCTAAGGGGGATAGGGGACATCTTT. Translated: CACDHTRLPFLRGIGDIF.

This clone was seen a single time. V usage is TRDV1 and J usage is TRDJ1, with TRDD3 as a possible D gene (6 bases). Between the trimmed V and J ends, which lost 5 bases and 0 bases, there was a span of 31 bases. CDR1 TSWWSYY and CDR2 QGS come from the germline V gene. This CDR3 has 21 amino acids. CDR3 in amino acids: CALGPQKNSRGRGSYTDKLIF. The CDR3 coding sequence is TGTGCTCTTGGGCCTCAGAAGAATTCCCGAGGGAGGGGATCGTACACCGATAAACTCATCTTT.

This clone was found a few times. The chain uses TRDV1 and TRDJ1; 11 bases align to TRDD3. Germline loops: CDR1 TSWWSYY, CDR2 QGS. The CDR3 contains 26 residues. With 1 base clipped from V and 4 bases from J, the junction kept 35 bases outside the gene matches. The CDR3: CALGEPFPLPRLGDTSGRLKSDKLIF. The CDR3 region has the DNA TGTGCTCTTGGGGAACCATTCCCCCTTCCACGCCTGGGGGATACCTCCGGTAGGCTCAAGAGCGATAAACTCATCTTT.

The V call is TRDV1, the J call TRDJ1; unclear D gene. This CDR3 contains 13 residues. V was clipped by 1 base and J by 7 bases, with 10 bases between them. CDR1 and CDR2 from the germline V gene are TSWWSYY and QGS. The CDR3 DNA reads as TGTGCTCTTGGGGAACCTCACCCCGGTAAACTCATCTTT. Translation gives CALGEPHPGKLIF.

This rearrangement joins TRDV1 to TRDJ1; the match to TRDD3 covers 10 bases. CDR1 and CDR2 from the germline V gene are TSWWSYY and QGS. The J segment lost 2 bases and the V segment lost 0 bases, leaving 21 bases of the junction unmatched. The CDR3 consists of 22 residues. CDR3 in amino acids: CALGELSPYWGITWGSTDKLIF. In nucleotides, the CDR3 is TGTGCTCTTGGGGAACTTTCCCCCTACTGGGGGATTACCTGGGGATCTACCGATAAACTCATCTTT.

The rearrangement uses TRDV1 and TRDJ1, with 7 bases lining up with TRDD3. This CDR3 has 16 residues. Per the germline V gene, CDR1 is TSWWSYY and CDR2 is QGS. The ends lost 4 bases at V and 4 bases at J; junction bases unmatched: 12. CDR3 DNA: TGTGCTCTTGGGGGACGTCTGGGGGGGATGTGCGATAAACTCATCTTT. This sequence encodes CALGGRLGGMCDKLIF.

The V call is TRDV1, the J call TRDJ1; D possibly corresponds to TRDD3 (5 bases). The CDR3 is 16 amino acids. Germline V gene sequence: CDR1 TSWWSYY, CDR2 QGS. Trimming removed 5 bases at V and 0 bases at J, with 16 bases between. Here the CDR3 reads CALGRPWGLYTDKLIF. The CDR3 DNA reads TGTGCTCTTGGGCGCCCTTGGGGTCTGTACACCGATAAACTCATCTTT.

J is TRDJ1 and V is TRDV1; D is perhaps TRDD2 (6 bases). Germline values: CDR1 TSWWSYY, CDR2 QGS. The CDR3 loop spans 18 amino acids. Trimming left V 1 base short and J 7 bases short, with 25 bases between. CDR3 loop: CALGEHVLQRPWEVKLIF. CDR3 coding DNA: TGTGCTCTTGGGGAACACGTCCTACAGCGGCCCTGGGAAGTTAAACTCATCTTT.

This sequence joins TRDV1 and TRDJ1, with TRDD3 matching 12 bases. The junction had 25 bases not matched to a gene; V was cut back by 4 bases and J by 1 base. Germline assignment: CDR1 TSWWSYY and CDR2 QGS. The CDR3 totals 23 residues. The CDR3 sequence is CALGGPTGGGFLGDTRGTDKLIF. The DNA of the CDR3 is TGTGCTCTTGGGGGCCCCACTGGCGGCGGTTTCCTGGGGGATACGCGGGGCACCGATAAACTCATCTTT.

Only a few counts were recorded for this clone. This chain links TRDV1 with TRDJ1; unclear D gene. The CDR3 totals 14 residues. In germline, CDR1 is TSWWSYY, CDR2 QGS. Between the trimmed V and J ends, which lost 0 bases and 9 bases, there was a span of 14 bases. Here the CDR3 DNA reads TGTGCTCTTGGGGAACTAAGAGTCGAGGGTGAACTCATCTTT. Protein sequence: CALGELRVEGELIF.

V is TRDV1 and J is TRDJ1, with 12 nucleotides matching TRDD3. J gave up 2 bases and V 3 bases, and 10 bases lay outside the gene matches. Per the germline V gene, CDR1 is TSWWSYY and CDR2 is QGS. This CDR3 is built from 18 residues. CDR3 loop: CALGDSSAGGYATDKLIF. For the CDR3, the DNA is TGTGCTCTTGGGGATAGCTCGGCTGGGGGATACGCAACCGATAAACTCATCTTT.

The rearrangement links TRDV1 to TRDJ1, with 12 bases that match TRDD3. Germline CDR1 is TSWWSYY and CDR2 is QGS. The CDR3 has 20 amino acids. With 4 bases clipped from V and 0 bases from J, the junction kept 15 bases outside the gene matches. The CDR3 reads CALGVSPRTGGYPYTDKLIF. The DNA for the CDR3 is TGTGCTCTTGGGGTCTCTCCTAGGACTGGGGGATACCCGTACACCGATAAACTCATCTTT.

This clone has just one count. This chain joins TRDV1 and TRDJ1; the match to TRDD3 covers 7 bases. The CDR3 has 18 amino acids. V lost 6 bases to trimming and J lost 0 bases; unmatched junction nucleotides: 16. The germline gives CDR1 TSWWSYY, CDR2 QGS. CDR3 bases: TGTGCTCTTGGATCTACAGGCTGGGGGCCTCCGTACACCGATAAACTCATCTTT. Amino acids: CALGSTGWGPPYTDKLIF.

V usage is TRDV1 and J usage is TRDJ1; 10 bases are a match to TRDD3. CDR3 length: 20 amino acids. Germline values: CDR1 TSWWSYY, CDR2 QGS. V shed 0 bases, J shed 1 base, and the junction held 14 bases outside the gene matches. The CDR3 coding sequence is TGTGCTCTTGGGGAACTAGTAGGGTCGGCATACTGGGGGATCACCGATAAACTCATCTTT. Translation: CALGELVGSAYWGITDKLIF.

This clone was counted between two and nine times. The chain recombines TRDV1 with TRDJ1; maybe TRDD2 (6 bases). The CDR3 runs to 17 residues. V dropped 1 base and J dropped 0 bases, with 15 bases sitting between them. Germline-derived CDR1 and CDR2 are TSWWSYY and QGS. Here the CDR3 DNA reads TGTGCTCTTGGGGAACCCCAAGCCTTCCGGGACACCGATAAACTCATCTTT. It encodes CALGEPQAFRDTDKLIF.

In its sample, this clone was seen a few times. The V call is TRDV1, the J call TRDJ1, with D perhaps TRDD3 (5 bases). Germline CDR1 and CDR2: TSWWSYY and QGS. V lost 1 base, J lost 4 bases, and 13 bases lay in between. The CDR3 loop spans 15 amino acids. The CDR3 protein is CALGEPRAWDDKLIF. CDR3 sequence (DNA): TGTGCTCTTGGGGAACCCCGAGCCTGGGACGATAAACTCATCTTT.